These 25 T cell receptor beta chains were all obtained from the same sample, sequenced in a study of blood T cell repertoires in COVID-19. The data were produced by immunoSEQ multiplex PCR, yet TCRdb's version contains in-frame clones alone and is incomplete. The sample shows approximately 190,000 clones, more than 75% of them seen only once. The sequenced material came from peripheral blood. The receptors derive from a man aged 35-49 years with active or convalescent COVID-19.

The rearrangement links TRBV6-5 to TRBJ1-5; D is undetermined. The CDR3 is made up of 13 amino acids. The germline CDR1 and CDR2 sequences are MNHEY and SVGAGI. Trimming took 0 bases from V and 8 from J, leaving 8 bases between them. DNA of the CDR3: TGTGCCAGCAGTTACTCGTTGGGCGAGCCCCAGCATTTT. Protein: CASSYSLGEPQHF.

The rearrangement links TRBV18 to TRBJ2-7; TRBD1 aligns across 7 bases. V lost 4 bases, J lost 0 bases, and 3 bases stayed unmatched. This CDR3 has 14 residues. From germline, CDR1 is KGHSH and CDR2 LQKENI. The CDR3 here is CASSRGDSSYEQYF. The CDR3 nucleotides are TGTGCCAGCTCACGAGGGGACAGCTCCTACGAGCAGTACTTC.

V gene TRBV24-1 combines with J gene TRBJ1-2, with D possibly being TRBD1 (6 bases). Germline assignment: CDR1 KGHDR and CDR2 SFDVKD. With 11 bases removed from V and 8 bases from J, the gap between germline ends came to 35 bases. This CDR3 comprises 18 residues. The CDR3 sequence: CAIDTTNTGWKRGGGYTF. The CDR3 nucleotides are TGTGCCATCGACACAACCAACACAGGGTGGAAACGGGGAGGGGGCTACACCTTC.

For the CDR3, the DNA is TGTGCCAGCAGCAAAACAGGGCAACCTGGAAACACCATATATTTT. Translating it yields CASSKTGQPGNTIYF. This chain joins TRBV6-5 and TRBJ1-3; tentative D call: TRBD1 (6 bases). The CDR3 sequence is 15 residues long. Looked up from germline, CDR1 is MNHEY and CDR2 is SVGAGI. Trimming stripped 6 bases from V and 2 bases from J, with 14 bases between.

This chain connects TRBV27 to TRBJ1-1, with 9 bases matching TRBD1. The CDR3 consists of 14 residues. V gave up 4 bases and J gave up 5 bases; unmatched junction bases: 5. Germline loops: CDR1 MNHEY, CDR2 SMNVEV (reference sequence). CDR3 sequence: CASSWAGQGTEAFF. The DNA for the CDR3 is TGTGCCAGCAGTTGGGCGGGACAGGGAACTGAAGCTTTCTTT.

This clone appeared a few times. The chain recombines TRBV5-8 with TRBJ2-1; TRBD2 is a possible D gene (6 bases). Trimming took off 4 bases at V and 0 bases at J, with 14 bases between the two ends. Germline CDR1 and CDR2: SGHTS and YDEGEE. This CDR3 has 16 amino acids. CDR3 DNA sequence: TGTGCCAGCAGCCCGGGACTTTCCAGCTCCTACAATGAGCAGTTCTTC. Its translation: CASSPGLSSSYNEQFF. The complete variable domain, with remaining parts taken from reference TRBV5-8 and TRBJ2-1, reads EAGVTQSPTHLIKTRGQQATLRCSPISGHTSVYWYQQALGLGLQFLLWYDEGEERNRGNFPPRFSGRQFPNYSSELNVNALELEDSALYLCASSPGLSSSYNEQFFGPGTRLTVL.

This clone occurred once. This chain links TRBV12-3 or TRBV12-4 with TRBJ1-1, with D uncertain. The CDR3 extends over 12 amino acids. Trimming pared 6 bases from V and 6 bases from J, leaving 11 bases between. The CDR3 loop is CASRLSFAEAFF. The CDR3 region has the DNA TGTGCCAGCAGACTCTCTTTTGCTGAAGCTTTCTTT.

This clone turned up a few times. The J gene is TRBJ2-1, the V gene TRBV12-5; unclear D gene. Germline CDR1 reads LGHNT; CDR2 reads FRNRAP. Trimming took off 3 bases at V and 8 bases at J, with 5 bases between the two ends. The CDR3 runs to 11 residues. The CDR3: CASGFRDEQFF. CDR3 in DNA: TGTGCTAGTGGTTTTCGCGATGAGCAGTTCTTC. The full variable domain, completed using reference TRBV12-5 and TRBJ2-1, is DARVTQTPRHKVTEMGQEVTMRCQPILGHNTVFWYRQTMMQGLELLAYFRNRAPLDDSGMPKDRFSAEMPDATLATLKIQPSEPRDSAVYFCASGFRDEQFFGPGTRLTVL.

This clone was detected ten times or more. The rearrangement links TRBV19 to TRBJ1-3; 7 bases align to TRBD1. The CDR3 loop spans 18 amino acids. Losses at the gene ends were 6 bases for V and 4 bases for J; bases not matched to a gene: 18. Germline lookup yields CDR1 LNHDA and CDR2 SQIVND (reference sequence). The CDR3 sequence: CASSPGMQGETGGNTIYF. The CDR3, as DNA: TGTGCCAGTAGCCCGGGGATGCAGGGAGAGACAGGGGGAAACACCATATATTTT.

J is TRBJ1-2 and V is TRBV12-3 or TRBV12-4; maybe TRBD1 (6 bases). The germline V and J ends were trimmed by 2 bases and 8 bases, with 12 bases remaining between them. This CDR3 has 13 residues. In DNA, the CDR3 is TGTGCCAGCAGTTTAAAACAGGGTGGCGGCTACACCTTC. Protein: CASSLKQGGGYTF.

V usage is TRBV27 and J usage is TRBJ2-3; the match to TRBD1 covers 7 bases. Germline V gene data show CDR1 as MNHEY and CDR2 as SMNVEV (reference sequence). V was pared by 4 bases and J by 2 bases, with 12 bases of the junction left unmatched. The CDR3 extends over 17 amino acids. In DNA form, the CDR3 reads TGTGCCAGCAGTTCCCCCAAAGTTCAGGGGGTCACAGATACGCAGTATTTT. This codes for CASSSPKVQGVTDTQYF.

The chain combines TRBV4-1 with TRBJ1-4; a possible D gene is TRBD1 (6 bases). Deletions cut 1 base from V and 0 bases from J, with 27 bases between. The CDR3 is 22 amino acids. CDR1 and CDR2 from the germline V gene are MGHRA and YSYEKL. The CDR3 spells CASSQGPGGRLISTATNEKLFF. CDR3 nucleotides: TGCGCCAGCAGCCAAGGTCCCGGGGGGCGGTTAATCTCCACGGCAACTAATGAAAAACTGTTTTTT.

J is TRBJ2-7 and V is TRBV19, with TRBD1 matching over 10 bases. This CDR3 spans 13 amino acids. Germline-derived CDR1 and CDR2 are LNHDA and SQIVND (reference sequence). V lost 5 bases, J lost 9 bases, and 7 bases stayed unmatched. The chain's CDR3 is CASSPLTGGLQYF. CDR3 sequence (DNA): TGTGCCAGTAGTCCTCTGACAGGGGGCTTGCAGTACTTC.

This sequence joins TRBV7-6 and TRBJ1-6, with a possible D match to TRBD1 (5 bases). This CDR3 contains 15 residues. With 5 bases removed from V and 0 bases from J, the gap between germline ends came to 8 bases. From germline, CDR1 is SGHVS and CDR2 FNYEAQ. The CDR3: CASSPTASYNSPLHF. The CDR3 coding sequence is TGTGCCAGCAGCCCGACAGCCTCCTATAATTCACCCCTCCACTTT.

The V and J genes are TRBV29-1 and TRBJ2-1, with 8 bases fitting TRBD2. The V gene end was trimmed by 7 bases and the J gene end by 4 bases; junction bases not matched to a gene: 12. The length of the CDR3 is 15 residues. CDR1 is SQVTM and CDR2 is ANQGSEA in the germline V gene. This CDR3 reads CSAIAGRASYNEQFF. CDR3 in DNA: TGCAGCGCAATAGCCGGGAGGGCCTCGTACAATGAGCAGTTCTTC.

The chain combines TRBV28 with TRBJ2-1; a possible D gene is TRBD1 (6 bases). The V end lost 5 bases, the J end lost 9 bases, and 11 bases lay between the germline ends. In germline, CDR1 is MDHEN, CDR2 SYDVKM. The CDR3 contains 12 residues. The CDR3 loop is CASSQQGTEQFF. The CDR3, as DNA: TGTGCCAGCAGTCAGCAGGGGACTGAGCAGTTCTTC.

The V gene is TRBV28, the J gene TRBJ1-4; TRBD1 is a possible D gene (6 bases). Germline V CDR1 and CDR2: MDHEN, SYDVKM. This CDR3 is 16 amino acids long. V lost 3 bases to trimming and J lost 4 bases, with 15 bases between them. CDR3 bases: TGTGCCAGCAGTTTCCGACGGGACATCGATAATGAAAAACTGTTTTTT. Amino acid sequence: CASSFRRDIDNEKLFF.

Ten or more counts support this clone. This rearrangement joins TRBV7-8 to TRBJ2-7, with 7 bases identical to TRBD1. Germline CDR1 SGHVS, CDR2 FQNEAQ. The CDR3 runs 15 residues. The V segment lost 3 bases and the J segment 2 bases; nucleotides outside the gene matches: 7. The CDR3 nucleotides read TGTGCCAGCAGCTTGTTCCAGGGGGTTACCTACGAGCAGTACTTC. Its protein is CASSLFQGVTYEQYF. The variable domain in full, with the rest retrieved from reference TRBV7-8 and TRBJ2-7, is GAGVSQSPRYKVAKRGQDVALRCDPISGHVSLFWYQQALGQGPEFLTYFQNEAQLDKSGLPSDRFFAERPEGSVSTLKIQRTQQEDSAVYLCASSLFQGVTYEQYFGPGTRLTVT.

This chain connects TRBV21-1 to TRBJ1-5; the table assigns TRBD1, which was not confirmed against the DNA. TRBV21-1 is given as a pseudogene. This CDR3 contains 13 residues. In nucleotides, the CDR3 is TGTGCCAGCAGCAAAGGGGCAGTCCAGCCCCAGCATTTT. Its protein product is CASSKGAVQPQHF.

The genes are TRBV28 and TRBJ2-2, with a possible D match to TRBD2 (6 bases). Germline V gives CDR1 MDHEN, CDR2 SYDVKM. This CDR3 has 16 residues. V dropped 7 bases and J dropped 5 bases, with 20 bases sitting between them. As DNA, the CDR3 is TGTGCCAGCAAACCCGGGAGAGACTTATATACCGGGGAGCTGTTTTTT. It codes for CASKPGRDLYTGELFF.

The chain carries TRBV5-5 and TRBJ2-7, with 11 bases identical to TRBD2. V lost 4 bases, J lost 12 bases, and 12 bases stayed unmatched. This CDR3 contains 14 residues. From germline, CDR1 is SGHKS and CDR2 YYEKEE (reference sequence). In nucleotides, the CDR3 is TGTGCCAGCAGCCCTGTTGGGCTAGCGGGAGGAATGTACTTC. Protein sequence: CASSPVGLAGGMYF.

This chain joins TRBV19 and TRBJ2-7; no firm D call. The CDR3 is made up of 14 amino acids. Germline V gives CDR1 LNHDA, CDR2 SQIVND (reference sequence). The V gene lost 1 base and the J gene lost 0 bases, with 7 bases spanning the gap. The CDR3 loop reads CASSIVESSYEQYF. The CDR3 DNA is TGTGCCAGTAGTATAGTGGAGAGCTCCTACGAGCAGTACTTC.

The chain has TRBV19 and TRBJ2-4; TRBD1 might be the D (5 bases). Trimming cost V 8 bases and J 6 bases, with 8 bases left between them. In germline, CDR1 is LNHDA, CDR2 SQIVND (reference sequence). This CDR3 comprises 11 residues. The CDR3 spells CASRQGNIQYF. CDR3 nucleotides: TGTGCCAGTCGTCAGGGAAACATTCAGTACTTC.

The chain has TRBV12-5 and TRBJ1-1; D gene unclear. The CDR3 covers 10 residues. The germline V and J ends were trimmed by 8 bases and 4 bases, with 5 bases remaining between them. The germline V gene encodes CDR1 LGHNT and CDR2 FRNRAP. In nucleotides, the CDR3 is TGTGCTAGTTTTCGCACTGAAGCTTTCTTT. Its protein product is CASFRTEAFF.

The V call is TRBV5-1, the J call TRBJ2-7, with 7 bases lining up with TRBD1. V lost 1 base, J lost 6 bases, and 7 bases stayed unmatched. This CDR3 has 14 residues. Germline V gene data show CDR1 as SGHRS and CDR2 as YFSETQ. This chain's CDR3 is CASSLKQGIAEQYF. Written as DNA, the CDR3 is TGCGCCAGCAGCTTGAAACAGGGGATAGCCGAGCAGTACTTC. Together with reference TRBV5-1 and TRBJ2-7, the CDR3 gives the full variable domain: KAGVTQTPRYLIKTRGQQVTLSCSPISGHRSVSWYQQTPGQGLQFLFEYFSETQRNKGNFPGRFSGRQFSNSRSEMNVSTLELGDSALYLCASSLKQGIAEQYFGPGTRLTVT.